The clone carrying this TCR beta chain was seen many times. Its antigen is not identified. This sample was taken from a study of T-cell reconstitution after alpha-beta-depleted transplantation in children. General observations from the study: A year post-transplant, T-cell counts and diversity derived mostly from newly produced T cells. In some patients, recipient T cells and intrathymic progenitors surviving conditioning explained high day-60 diversity. Several hundred graft clones that had expanded were reportedly the source of alpha-beta T cells about two months after transplant.

CDR3 length: 16 amino acids. J was trimmed by 2 bases and V by 6 bases; bases with no gene match: 7. Germline CDR1 ENHRY, CDR2 SYGVKD. A library of TCRbeta sequences, prepared with unique molecular identifiers, was generated. TCRdb used MiXCR to reprocess the PCR reads, holding one entry per CDR3 protein. Of around 270,000 distinct CDR3 sequences in the sample, nearly 8% were seen once. The rearrangement links TRBV10-3 to TRBJ2-3; 11 nucleotides match TRBD2. The sequencing here drew on peripheral blood, taken 360 days after TCRalphabeta/CD19-depleted stem cell transplant. The source is a female patient aged 2 to 10 who had a stem cell transplant for Fanconi anemia, so the T cells may come from the graft donor. CDR3 nucleotides: TGTGCCATCAGGGACCTAGCGGGGGGTACCACAGATACGCAGTATTTT. Protein product: CAIRDLAGGTTDTQYF.